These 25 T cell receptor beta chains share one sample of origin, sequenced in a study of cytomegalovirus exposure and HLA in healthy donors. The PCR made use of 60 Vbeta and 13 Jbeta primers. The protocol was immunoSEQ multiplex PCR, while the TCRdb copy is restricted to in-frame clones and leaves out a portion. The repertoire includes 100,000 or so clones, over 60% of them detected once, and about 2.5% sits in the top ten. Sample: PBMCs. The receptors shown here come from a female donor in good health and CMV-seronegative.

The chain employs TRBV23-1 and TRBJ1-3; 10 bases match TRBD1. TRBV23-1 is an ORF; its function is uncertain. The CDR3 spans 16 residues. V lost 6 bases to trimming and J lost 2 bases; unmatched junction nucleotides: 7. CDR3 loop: CASSRQGAEAGNTIYF. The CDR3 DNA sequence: TGCGCCAGCAGCCGACAGGGGGCAGAAGCTGGAAACACCATATATTTT.

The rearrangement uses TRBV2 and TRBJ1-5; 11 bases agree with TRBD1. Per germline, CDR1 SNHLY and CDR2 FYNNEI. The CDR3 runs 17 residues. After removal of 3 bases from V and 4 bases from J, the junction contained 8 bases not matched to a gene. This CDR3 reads CASSEAGQGATNQPQHF. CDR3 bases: TGTGCCAGCAGTGAGGCAGGACAGGGGGCGACGAATCAGCCCCAGCATTTT.

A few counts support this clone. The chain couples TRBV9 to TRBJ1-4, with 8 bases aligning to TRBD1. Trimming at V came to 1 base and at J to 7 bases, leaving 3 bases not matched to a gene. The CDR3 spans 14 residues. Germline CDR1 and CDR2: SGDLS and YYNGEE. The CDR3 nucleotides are TGTGCCAGCAGCGTAAGCCAGGGGGCTGAAAAACTGTTTTTT. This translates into CASSVSQGAEKLFF.

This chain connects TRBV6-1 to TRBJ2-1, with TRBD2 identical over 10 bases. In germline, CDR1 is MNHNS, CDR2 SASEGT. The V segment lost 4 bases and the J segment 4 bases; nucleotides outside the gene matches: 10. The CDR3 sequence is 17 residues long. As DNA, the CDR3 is TGTGCCAGCAGTGGGAACCCCCTAGCGGGGGCTTACAATGAGCAGTTCTTC. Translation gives CASSGNPLAGAYNEQFF.

CDR3 DNA: TGTGCCAGCCTCGTAACAGGGGGTAGCAATCAGCCCCAGCATTTT. Translation gives CASLVTGGSNQPQHF. V gene TRBV6-1 combines with J gene TRBJ1-5; 8 nucleotides agree with TRBD1. V shed 8 bases and J 0 bases; nucleotides not matched to a gene: 6. Germline V CDR1 and CDR2: MNHNS, SASEGT. CDR3 length equals 15 residues.

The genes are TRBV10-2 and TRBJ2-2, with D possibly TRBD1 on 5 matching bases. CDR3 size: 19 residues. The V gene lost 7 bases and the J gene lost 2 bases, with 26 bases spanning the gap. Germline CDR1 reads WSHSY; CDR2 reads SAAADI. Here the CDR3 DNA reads TGCGCCAGCATAGGGTTCAGAATTCGGACACCCTCAAACACCGGGGAGCTGTTTTTT. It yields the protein CASIGFRIRTPSNTGELFF.

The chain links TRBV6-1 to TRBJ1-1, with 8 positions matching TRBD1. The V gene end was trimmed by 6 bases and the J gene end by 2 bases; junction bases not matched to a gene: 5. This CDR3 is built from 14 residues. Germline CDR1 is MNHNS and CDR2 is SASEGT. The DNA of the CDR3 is TGTGCCAGCAGCCGGACAGGGTCTAACACTGAAGCTTTCTTT. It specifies CASSRTGSNTEAFF.

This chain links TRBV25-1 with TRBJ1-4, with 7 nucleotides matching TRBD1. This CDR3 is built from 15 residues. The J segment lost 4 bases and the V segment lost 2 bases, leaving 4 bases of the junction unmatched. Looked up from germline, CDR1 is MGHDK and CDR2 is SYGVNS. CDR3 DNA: TGTGCCAGCAGTGAACCGGGACAGTTTAATGAAAAACTGTTTTTT. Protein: CASSEPGQFNEKLFF.

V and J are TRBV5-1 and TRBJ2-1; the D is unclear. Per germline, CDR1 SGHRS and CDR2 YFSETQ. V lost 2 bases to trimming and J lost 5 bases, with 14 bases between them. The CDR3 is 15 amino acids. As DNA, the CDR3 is TGCGCCAGCAGCTTACGACTCGTGGCGGACAATGAGCAGTTCTTC. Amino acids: CASSLRLVADNEQFF. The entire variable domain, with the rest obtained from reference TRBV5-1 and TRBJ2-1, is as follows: KAGVTQTPRYLIKTRGQQVTLSCSPISGHRSVSWYQQTPGQGLQFLFEYFSETQRNKGNFPGRFSGRQFSNSRSEMNVSTLELGDSALYLCASSLRLVADNEQFFGPGTRLTVL.

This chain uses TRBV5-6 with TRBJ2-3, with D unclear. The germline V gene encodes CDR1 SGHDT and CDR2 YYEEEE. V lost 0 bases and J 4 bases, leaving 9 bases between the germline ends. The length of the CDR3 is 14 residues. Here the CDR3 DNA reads TGTGCCAGCAGCTTGGTCAGTTTTCCAGATACGCAGTATTTT. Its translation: CASSLVSFPDTQYF. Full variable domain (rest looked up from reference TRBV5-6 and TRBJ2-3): DAGVTQSPTHLIKTRGQQVTLRCSPKSGHDTVSWYQQALGQGPQFIFQYYEEEERQRGNFPDRFSGHQFPNYSSELNVNALLLGDSALYLCASSLVSFPDTQYFGPGTRLTVL.

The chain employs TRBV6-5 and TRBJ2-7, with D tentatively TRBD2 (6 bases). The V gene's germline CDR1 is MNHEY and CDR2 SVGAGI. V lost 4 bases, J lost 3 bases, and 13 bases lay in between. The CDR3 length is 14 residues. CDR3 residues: CASSFRDLLYEQYF. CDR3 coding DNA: TGTGCCAGCAGTTTCCGGGACTTACTCTACGAGCAGTACTTC.

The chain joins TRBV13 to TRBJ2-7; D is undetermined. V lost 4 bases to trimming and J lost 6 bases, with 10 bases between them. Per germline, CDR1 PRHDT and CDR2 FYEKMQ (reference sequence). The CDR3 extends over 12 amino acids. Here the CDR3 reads CASSSQPGEQYF. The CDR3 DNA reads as TGTGCCAGCAGCTCACAGCCCGGCGAGCAGTACTTC.

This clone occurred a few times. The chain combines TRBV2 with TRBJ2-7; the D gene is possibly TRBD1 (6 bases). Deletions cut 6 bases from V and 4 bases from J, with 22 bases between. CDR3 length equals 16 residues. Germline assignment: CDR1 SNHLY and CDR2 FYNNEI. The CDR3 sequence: CASRTRTAGYTYEQYF. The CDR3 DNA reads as TGTGCCAGCAGAACTCGGACAGCTGGGTATACTTACGAGCAGTACTTC.

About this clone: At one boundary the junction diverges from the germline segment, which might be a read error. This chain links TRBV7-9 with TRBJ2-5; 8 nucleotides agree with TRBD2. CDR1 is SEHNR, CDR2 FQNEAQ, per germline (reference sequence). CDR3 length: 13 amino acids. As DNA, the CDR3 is TGTTCCAGCAGCCCACGGGGGGGGGAGACCCAGTACTTC. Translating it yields CSSSPRGGETQYF.

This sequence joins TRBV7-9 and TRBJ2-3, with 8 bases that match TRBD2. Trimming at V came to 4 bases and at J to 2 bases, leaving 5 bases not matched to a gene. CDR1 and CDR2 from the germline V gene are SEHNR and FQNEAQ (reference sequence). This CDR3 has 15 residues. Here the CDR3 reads CASSSTGGTTDTQYF. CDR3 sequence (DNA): TGTGCCAGCAGCTCCACGGGGGGGACCACAGATACGCAGTATTTT.

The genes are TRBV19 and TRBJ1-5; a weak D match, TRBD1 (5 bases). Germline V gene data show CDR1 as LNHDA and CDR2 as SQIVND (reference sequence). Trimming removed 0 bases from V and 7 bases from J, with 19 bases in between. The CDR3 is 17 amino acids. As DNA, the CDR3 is TGTGCCAGTAGTATAGATTTACAGGAGTTGTACCGCCAGCCCCAGCATTTT. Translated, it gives CASSIDLQELYRQPQHF.

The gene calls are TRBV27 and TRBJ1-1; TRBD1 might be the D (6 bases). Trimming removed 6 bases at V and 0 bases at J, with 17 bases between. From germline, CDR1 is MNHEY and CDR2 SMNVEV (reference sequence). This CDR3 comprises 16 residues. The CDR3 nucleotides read TGTGCCAGCAGCTTGTCAGGACAGACCATGAACACTGAAGCTTTCTTT. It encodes CASSLSGQTMNTEAFF.

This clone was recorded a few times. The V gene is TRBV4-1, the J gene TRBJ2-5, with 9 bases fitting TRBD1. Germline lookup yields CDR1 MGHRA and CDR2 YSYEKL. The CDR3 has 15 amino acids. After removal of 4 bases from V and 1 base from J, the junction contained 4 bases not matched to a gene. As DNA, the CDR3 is TGCGCCAGCAGCCCCCCGGGACAGGGCCAAGAGACCCAGTACTTC. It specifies CASSPPGQGQETQYF.

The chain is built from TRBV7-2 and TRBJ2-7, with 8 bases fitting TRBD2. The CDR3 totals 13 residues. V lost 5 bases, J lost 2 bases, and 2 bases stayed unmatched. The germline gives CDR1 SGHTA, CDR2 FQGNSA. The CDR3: CASSQGLAYEQYF. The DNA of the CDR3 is TGTGCCAGCAGCCAGGGACTAGCCTACGAGCAGTACTTC.

CDR3 DNA: TGCGCCAGCAGCTCCGGACTGACGGGCTCGATGAACACTGAAGCTTTCTTT. It yields the protein CASSSGLTGSMNTEAFF. The chain combines TRBV5-1 with TRBJ1-1; the D is unclear. This CDR3 is built from 17 residues. Germline V gives CDR1 SGHRS, CDR2 YFSETQ. The V gene lost 3 bases and the J gene lost 0 bases, with 18 bases spanning the gap. The full variable domain, its missing parts supplied by reference TRBV5-1 and TRBJ1-1, is KAGVTQTPRYLIKTRGQQVTLSCSPISGHRSVSWYQQTPGQGLQFLFEYFSETQRNKGNFPGRFSGRQFSNSRSEMNVSTLELGDSALYLCASSSGLTGSMNTEAFFGQGTRLTVV.

CDR3 sequence (DNA): TGTGCCACCAGCAGAGCCGGGACAGGGGTTCAGCAGCCCCAGCATTTT. Translation gives CATSRAGTGVQQPQHF. V is TRBV15 and J is TRBJ1-5; 10 nucleotides match TRBD1. V shed 1 base, J shed 7 bases, and the junction held 7 bases outside the gene matches. The CDR3 length is 16 residues. Per the germline V gene, CDR1 is LNHNV and CDR2 is YYDKDF (reference sequence).

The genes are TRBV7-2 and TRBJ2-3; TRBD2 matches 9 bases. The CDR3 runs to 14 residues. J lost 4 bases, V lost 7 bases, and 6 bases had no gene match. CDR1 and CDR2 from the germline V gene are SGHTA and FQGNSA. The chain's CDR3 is CASTRGGAADTQYF. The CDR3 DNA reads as TGTGCCAGCACCCGCGGGGGGGCCGCAGATACGCAGTATTTT.

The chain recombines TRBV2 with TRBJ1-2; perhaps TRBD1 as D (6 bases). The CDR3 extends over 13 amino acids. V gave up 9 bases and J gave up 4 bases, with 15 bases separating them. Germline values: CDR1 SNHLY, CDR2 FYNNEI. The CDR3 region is CASWTENFYGYTF. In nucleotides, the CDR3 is TGTGCCAGTTGGACAGAGAATTTCTATGGCTACACCTTC. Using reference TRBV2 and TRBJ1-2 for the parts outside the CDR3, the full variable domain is EPEVTQTPSHQVTQMGQEVILRCVPISNHLYFYWYRQILGQKVEFLVSFYNNEISEKSEIFDDQFSVERPDGSNFTLKIRSTKLEDSAMYFCASWTENFYGYTFGSGTRLTVV.

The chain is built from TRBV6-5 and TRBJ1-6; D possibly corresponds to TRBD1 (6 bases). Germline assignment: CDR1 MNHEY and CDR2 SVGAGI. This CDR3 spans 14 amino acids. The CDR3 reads CASQVGAENSPLHF. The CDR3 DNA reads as TGTGCTTCCCAGGTGGGGGCTGAGAATTCACCCCTCCACTTT.

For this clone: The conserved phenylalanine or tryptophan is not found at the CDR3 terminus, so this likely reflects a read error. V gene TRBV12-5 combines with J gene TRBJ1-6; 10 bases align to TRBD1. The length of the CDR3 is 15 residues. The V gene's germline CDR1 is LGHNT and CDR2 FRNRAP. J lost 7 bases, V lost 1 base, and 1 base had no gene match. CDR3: CASGLGQGANSPLHL. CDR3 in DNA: TGTGCTAGTGGTTTGGGACAGGGGGCGAATTCACCCCTCCACCTT.